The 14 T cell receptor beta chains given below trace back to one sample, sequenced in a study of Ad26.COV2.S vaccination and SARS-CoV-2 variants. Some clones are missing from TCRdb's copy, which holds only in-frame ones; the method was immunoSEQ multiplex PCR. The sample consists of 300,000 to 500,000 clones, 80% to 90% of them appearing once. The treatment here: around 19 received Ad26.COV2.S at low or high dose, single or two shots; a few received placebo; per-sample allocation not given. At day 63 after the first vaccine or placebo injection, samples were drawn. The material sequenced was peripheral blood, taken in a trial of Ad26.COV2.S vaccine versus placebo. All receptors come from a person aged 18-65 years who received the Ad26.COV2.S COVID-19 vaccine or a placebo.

The CDR3 nucleotides read TGTGCCAGCAGCATACGAACCACGACGGAGACCCAGTACTTC. This translates into CASSIRTTTETQYF. This chain links TRBV7-2 with TRBJ2-5, with D unresolved. Trimming took 5 bases from V and 5 from J, leaving 15 bases between them. Germline assignment: CDR1 SGHTA and CDR2 FQGNSA. The CDR3 loop spans 14 amino acids.

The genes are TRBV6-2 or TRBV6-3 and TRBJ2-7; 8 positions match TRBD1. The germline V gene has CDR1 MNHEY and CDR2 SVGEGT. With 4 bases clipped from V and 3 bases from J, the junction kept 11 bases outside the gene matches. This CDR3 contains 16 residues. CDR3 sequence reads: CASSFDRDRTGYEQYF. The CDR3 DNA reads TGTGCCAGCAGTTTCGACCGGGACAGGACGGGCTACGAGCAGTACTTC.

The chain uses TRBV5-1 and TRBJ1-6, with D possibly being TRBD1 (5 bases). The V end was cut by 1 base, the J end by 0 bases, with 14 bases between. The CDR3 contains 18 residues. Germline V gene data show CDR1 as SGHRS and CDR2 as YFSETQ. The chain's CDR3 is CASSLTGVTVSYNSPLHF. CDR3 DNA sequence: TGCGCCAGCAGCTTGACGGGGGTCACTGTCTCCTATAATTCACCCCTCCACTTT.

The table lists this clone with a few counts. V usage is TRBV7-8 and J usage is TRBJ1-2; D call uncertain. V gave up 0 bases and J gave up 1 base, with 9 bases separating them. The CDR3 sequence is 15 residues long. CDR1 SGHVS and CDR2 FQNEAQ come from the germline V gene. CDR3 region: CASSLARVVNYGYTF. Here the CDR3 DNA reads TGTGCCAGCAGCTTAGCGCGGGTAGTTAACTATGGCTACACCTTC.

The CDR3 nucleotides read TGTGCCAGCAGCGGTGGGGAGCCCACAGATACGCAGTATTTT. Encoded protein: CASSGGEPTDTQYF. The chain couples TRBV7-9 to TRBJ2-3; D possibly corresponds to TRBD2 (5 bases). Trimming left V 5 bases short and J 2 bases short, with 11 bases between. CDR3 length: 14 residues. From germline, CDR1 is SEHNR and CDR2 FQNEAQ (reference sequence).

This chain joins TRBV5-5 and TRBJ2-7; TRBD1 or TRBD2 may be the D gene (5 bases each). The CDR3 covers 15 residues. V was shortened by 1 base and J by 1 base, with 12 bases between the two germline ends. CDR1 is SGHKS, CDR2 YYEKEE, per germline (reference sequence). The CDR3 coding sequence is TGTGCCAGCAGCTTGTCTCGGGGCGGATCCTACGAGCAGTACTTC. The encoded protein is CASSLSRGGSYEQYF.

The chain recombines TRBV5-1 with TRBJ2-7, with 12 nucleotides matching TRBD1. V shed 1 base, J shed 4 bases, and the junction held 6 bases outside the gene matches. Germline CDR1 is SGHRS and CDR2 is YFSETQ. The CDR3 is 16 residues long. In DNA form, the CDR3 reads TGCGCCAGCAGCTTGAGGGCGGGACAGGGGGCTTACGAGCAGTACTTC. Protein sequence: CASSLRAGQGAYEQYF.

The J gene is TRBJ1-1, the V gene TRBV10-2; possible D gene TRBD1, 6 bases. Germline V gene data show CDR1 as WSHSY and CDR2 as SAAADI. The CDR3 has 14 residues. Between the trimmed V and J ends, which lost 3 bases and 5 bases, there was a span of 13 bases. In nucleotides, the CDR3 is TGCGCCAGCAGTGAAGCCAACAGGGTTACTGAAGCTTTCTTT. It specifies CASSEANRVTEAFF.

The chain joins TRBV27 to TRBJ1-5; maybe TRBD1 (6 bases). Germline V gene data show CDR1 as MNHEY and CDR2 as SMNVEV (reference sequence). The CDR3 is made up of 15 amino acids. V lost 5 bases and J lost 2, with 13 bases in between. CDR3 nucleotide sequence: TGTGCCAGCAGTCCAAGGGACACTCGCAATCAGCCCCAGCATTTT. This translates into CASSPRDTRNQPQHF.

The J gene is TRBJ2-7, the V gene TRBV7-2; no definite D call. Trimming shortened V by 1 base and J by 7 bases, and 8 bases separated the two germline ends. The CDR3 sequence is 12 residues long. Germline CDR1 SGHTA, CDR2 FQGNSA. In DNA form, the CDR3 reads TGTGCCAGCAGCTTAGGATTTCAGGAGCAGTACTTC. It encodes CASSLGFQEQYF.

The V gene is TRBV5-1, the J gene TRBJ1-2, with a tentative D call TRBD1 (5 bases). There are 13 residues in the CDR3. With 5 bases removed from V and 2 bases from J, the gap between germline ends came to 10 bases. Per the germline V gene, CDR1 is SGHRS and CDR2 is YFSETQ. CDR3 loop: CASRGEGNYGYTF. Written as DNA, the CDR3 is TGCGCCAGCAGAGGGGAGGGGAACTATGGCTACACCTTC.

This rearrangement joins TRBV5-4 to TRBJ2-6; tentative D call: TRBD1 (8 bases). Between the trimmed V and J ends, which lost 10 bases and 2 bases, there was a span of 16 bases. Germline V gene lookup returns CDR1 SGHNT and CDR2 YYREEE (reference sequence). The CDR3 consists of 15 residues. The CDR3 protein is CAGQGGETGANVLTF. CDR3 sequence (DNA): TGTGCCGGACAGGGAGGGGAGACTGGGGCCAACGTCCTGACTTTC.

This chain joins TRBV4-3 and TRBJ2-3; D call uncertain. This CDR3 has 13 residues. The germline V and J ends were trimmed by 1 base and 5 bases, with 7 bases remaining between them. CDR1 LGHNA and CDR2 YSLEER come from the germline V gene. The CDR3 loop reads CASSQVVGDTQYF. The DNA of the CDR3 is TGCGCCAGCAGCCAAGTAGTGGGAGATACGCAGTATTTT.

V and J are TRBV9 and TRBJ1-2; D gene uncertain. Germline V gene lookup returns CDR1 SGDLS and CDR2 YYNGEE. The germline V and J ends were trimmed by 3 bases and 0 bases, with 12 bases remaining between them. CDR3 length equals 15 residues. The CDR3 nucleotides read TGTGCCAGCAGCGCCCCCCCGGGGTCTAACTATGGCTACACCTTC. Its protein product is CASSAPPGSNYGYTF.